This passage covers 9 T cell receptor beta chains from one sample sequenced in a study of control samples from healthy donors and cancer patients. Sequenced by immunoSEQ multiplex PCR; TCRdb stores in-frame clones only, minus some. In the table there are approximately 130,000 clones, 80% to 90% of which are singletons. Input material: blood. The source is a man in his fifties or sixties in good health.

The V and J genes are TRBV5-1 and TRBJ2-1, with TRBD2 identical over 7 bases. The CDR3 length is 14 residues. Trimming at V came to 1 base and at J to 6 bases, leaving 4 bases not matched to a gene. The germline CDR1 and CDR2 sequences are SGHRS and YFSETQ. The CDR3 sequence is CASSLTGGGNEQFF. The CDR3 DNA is TGCGCCAGCAGCTTGACAGGCGGGGGCAATGAGCAGTTCTTC.

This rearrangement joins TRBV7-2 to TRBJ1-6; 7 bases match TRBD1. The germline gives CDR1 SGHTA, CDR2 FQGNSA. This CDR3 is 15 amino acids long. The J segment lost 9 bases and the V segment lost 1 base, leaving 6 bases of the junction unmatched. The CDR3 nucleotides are TGTGCCAGCAGCTTAGACAGGGCAGGGGGTTCACCCCTCCACTTT. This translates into CASSLDRAGGSPLHF. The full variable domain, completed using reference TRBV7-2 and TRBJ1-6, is GAGVSQSPSNKVTEKGKDVELRCDPISGHTALYWYRQSLGQGLEFLIYFQGNSAPDKSGLPSDRFSAERTGGSVSTLTIQRTQQEDSAVYLCASSLDRAGGSPLHFGNGTRLTVT.

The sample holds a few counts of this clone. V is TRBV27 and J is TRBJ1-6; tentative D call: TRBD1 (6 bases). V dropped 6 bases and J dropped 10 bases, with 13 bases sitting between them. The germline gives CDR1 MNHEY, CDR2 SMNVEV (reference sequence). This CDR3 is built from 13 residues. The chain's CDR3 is CASRGQFQSPLHF. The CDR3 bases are TGTGCCAGCAGAGGACAGTTTCAGTCACCCCTCCACTTT.

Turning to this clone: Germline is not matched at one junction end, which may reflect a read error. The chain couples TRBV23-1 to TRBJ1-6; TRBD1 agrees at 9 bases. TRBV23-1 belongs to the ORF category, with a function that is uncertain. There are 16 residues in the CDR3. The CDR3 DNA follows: TGCGCCAGCAGTCAATCCCGGACAGGGGAGAGAAAAGAGCGATTTTTT. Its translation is CASSQSRTGERKERFF.

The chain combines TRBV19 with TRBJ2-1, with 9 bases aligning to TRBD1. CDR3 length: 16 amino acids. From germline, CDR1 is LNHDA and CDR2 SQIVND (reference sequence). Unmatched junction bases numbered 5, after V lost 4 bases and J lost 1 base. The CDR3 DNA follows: TGTGCCAGTAGTACGCGGGACAGGGTATCCTACAATGAGCAGTTCTTC. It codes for CASSTRDRVSYNEQFF.

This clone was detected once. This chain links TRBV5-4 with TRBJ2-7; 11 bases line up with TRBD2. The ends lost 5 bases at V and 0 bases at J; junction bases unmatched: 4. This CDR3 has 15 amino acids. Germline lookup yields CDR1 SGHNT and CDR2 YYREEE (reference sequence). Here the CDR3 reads CASSYTSGGSYEQYF. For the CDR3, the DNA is TGTGCCAGCAGTTATACTAGCGGGGGCTCCTACGAGCAGTACTTC.

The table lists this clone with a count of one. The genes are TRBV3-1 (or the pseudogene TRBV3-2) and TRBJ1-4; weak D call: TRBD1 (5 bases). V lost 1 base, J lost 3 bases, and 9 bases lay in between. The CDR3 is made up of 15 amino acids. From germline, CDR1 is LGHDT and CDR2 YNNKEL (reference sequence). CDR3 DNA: TGTGCCAGCAGCCAAGGGGGGTCAGCTAATGAAAAACTGTTTTTT. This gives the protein CASSQGGSANEKLFF.

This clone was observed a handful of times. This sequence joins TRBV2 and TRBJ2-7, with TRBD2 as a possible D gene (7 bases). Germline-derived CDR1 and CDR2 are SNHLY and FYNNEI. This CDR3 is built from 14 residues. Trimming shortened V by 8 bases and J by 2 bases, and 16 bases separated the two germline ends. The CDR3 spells CASRPGGATYEQYF. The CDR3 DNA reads TGTGCCAGCCGTCCTGGGGGGGCCACCTACGAGCAGTACTTC.

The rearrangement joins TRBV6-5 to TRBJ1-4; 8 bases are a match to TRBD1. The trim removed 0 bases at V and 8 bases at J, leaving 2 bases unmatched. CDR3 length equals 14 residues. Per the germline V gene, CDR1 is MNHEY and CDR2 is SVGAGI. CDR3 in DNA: TGTGCCAGCAGTTACTCGGGGGACAGGGAAAAACTGTTTTTT. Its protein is CASSYSGDREKLFF.